One sample yielded the 26 T cell receptor beta chains listed below, sequenced in a study of T cell responses to AZD1222 COVID-19 vaccine. Measured with immunoSEQ multiplex PCR; TCRdb has only the in-frame clones, and not every one. The data contain tens of thousands of clones, roughly 88% of them singletons. This material consisted of peripheral blood, taken 28 days after the second AZD1222 dose. The receptors here all came from an adult who received the AZD1222 COVID-19 vaccine.

This chain links TRBV9 with TRBJ2-7, with D perhaps TRBD1 or TRBD2 (5 bases each). Germline values: CDR1 SGDLS, CDR2 YYNGEE. Trimming shortened V by 0 bases and J by 3 bases, and 16 bases separated the two germline ends. The CDR3 extends over 16 amino acids. The CDR3 loop reads CASSVDRTGTIYEQYF. The CDR3 DNA reads as TGTGCCAGCAGCGTAGATAGGACCGGGACGATCTACGAGCAGTACTTC.

This clone has a single count. The chain combines TRBV19 with TRBJ2-3, with TRBD1 identical over 9 bases. CDR1 is LNHDA, CDR2 SQIVND, per germline (reference sequence). The CDR3 totals 16 residues. The V segment lost 6 bases and the J segment 0 bases; nucleotides outside the gene matches: 7. The CDR3 DNA reads TGTGCCAGTAGGGACAGGGGCGTGAGGAGCACAGATACGCAGTATTTT. The encoded protein is CASRDRGVRSTDTQYF.

This chain joins TRBV28 and TRBJ1-1; no clear D. Germline V gene lookup returns CDR1 MDHEN and CDR2 SYDVKM. Trimming pared 7 bases from V and 11 bases from J, leaving 5 bases between. The CDR3 has 8 residues. The DNA for the CDR3 is TGTGCCAGCAACGGGGCTTTCTTT. Its translation: CASNGAFF.

The CDR3 DNA reads as TGCAGCGTTGACGTTCTACGGACAGCCGTTATGAACACTGAAGCTTTCTTT. Translated: CSVDVLRTAVMNTEAFF. V is TRBV29-1 and J is TRBJ1-1, with D possibly being TRBD1 (6 bases). This CDR3 is built from 17 residues. V lost 3 bases to trimming and J lost 0 bases, with 20 bases between them. CDR1 SQVTM and CDR2 ANQGSEA come from the germline V gene.

The rearrangement links TRBV19 to TRBJ2-7; 7 bases fit TRBD1. Germline CDR1 is LNHDA and CDR2 is SQIVND (reference sequence). Germline trimming cut 1 base from V and 0 bases from J; bases unmatched to any gene: 3. CDR3 length: 15 residues. In DNA form, the CDR3 reads TGTGCCAGTAGTATAGCCGGGGACAGCTCCTACGAGCAGTACTTC. This encodes CASSIAGDSSYEQYF. Full variable domain (outside the CDR3, taken from reference TRBV19 and TRBJ2-7): DGGITQSPKYLFRKEGQNVTLSCEQNLNHDAMYWYRQDPGQGLRLIYYSQIVNDFQKGDIAEGYSVSREKKESFPLTVTSAQKNPTAFYLCASSIAGDSSYEQYFGPGTRLTVT.

The count of this clone is one. This sample also contains other DNA sequences that code for the same CDR3. This chain links TRBV18 with TRBJ1-1, with D perhaps matching TRBD1 (6 bases). The CDR3 totals 14 residues. Germline loops: CDR1 KGHSH, CDR2 LQKENI. V was trimmed by 3 bases and J by 1 base, leaving 9 bases between them. CDR3 coding DNA: TGTGCCAGCTCACCTCCGGGACAGAACACTGAAGCTTTCTTT. It encodes CASSPPGQNTEAFF.

The V and J genes are TRBV7-2 and TRBJ1-1; D gene unclear. The germline V gene has CDR1 SGHTA and CDR2 FQGNSA. This CDR3 spans 14 amino acids. V was clipped by 2 bases and J by 1 base, with 8 bases between them. The CDR3 DNA is TGTGCCAGCAGCTTACCCCCCCGGAACACTGAAGCTTTCTTT. Its translation: CASSLPPRNTEAFF.

The V and J genes are TRBV28 and TRBJ1-1, with D unresolved. Deletions cut 2 bases from V and 1 base from J, with 5 bases between. Germline lookup yields CDR1 MDHEN and CDR2 SYDVKM. CDR3 length: 13 residues. As DNA, the CDR3 is TGTGCCAGCAGTTTACCCAGGAACACTGAAGCTTTCTTT. It is translated as CASSLPRNTEAFF.

J is TRBJ1-6 and V is TRBV27; 8 positions match TRBD1. Per germline, CDR1 MNHEY and CDR2 SMNVEV (reference sequence). This CDR3 has 14 residues. Trimming took 2 bases from V and 7 from J; bases not matched to a gene: 1. The CDR3 loop reads CASSLRTGNSPLHF. The CDR3 DNA sequence: TGTGCCAGCAGTTTACGGACAGGGAATTCACCCCTCCACTTT.

The CDR3 loop is CASSRRAGGIYEQYF. The CDR3 nucleotides are TGTGCCAGCAGCCGGCGAGCGGGGGGGATTTACGAGCAGTACTTC. This sequence joins TRBV3-1 (or the pseudogene TRBV3-2) and TRBJ2-7; the match to TRBD2 covers 10 bases. The ends lost 4 bases at V and 4 bases at J; junction bases unmatched: 7. Germline CDR1 and CDR2: LGHDT and YNNKEL (reference sequence). This CDR3 spans 15 amino acids.

This sequence joins TRBV27 and TRBJ2-2; D may be TRBD1 or TRBD2 (5 bases each). This CDR3 is built from 14 residues. The germline V and J ends were trimmed by 6 bases and 6 bases, with 14 bases remaining between them. Looked up from germline, CDR1 is MNHEY and CDR2 is SMNVEV (reference sequence). The CDR3 DNA follows: TGTGCCAGCAGGGACTCCGGGACCCCCGGGGAGCTGTTTTTT. This encodes CASRDSGTPGELFF.

This clone has more than one count but fewer than ten. This chain connects TRBV4-2 to TRBJ2-7; D remains unclear. Germline V lookup: CDR1 LGHNA, CDR2 YNFKEQ. The CDR3 is 14 amino acids. V lost 2 bases to trimming and J lost 5 bases, with 13 bases between them. This CDR3 is CASSQPSSVDEQYF. The CDR3 region has the DNA TGTGCCAGCAGCCAACCCTCCTCGGTGGACGAGCAGTACTTC.

The chain carries TRBV7-2 and TRBJ2-7, with 7 bases identical to TRBD2. The CDR3 is made up of 13 amino acids. The germline V gene has CDR1 SGHTA and CDR2 FQGNSA. The V and J ends lost 4 bases and 3 bases, in that order; junction bases with no gene match: 3. The CDR3 DNA follows: TGTGCCAGCAGCTCGGGGGGACTCTACGAGCAGTACTTC. Its protein is CASSSGGLYEQYF.

This clone was seen once. This chain connects TRBV15 to TRBJ2-7; a possible D gene is TRBD1 (6 bases). The CDR3 has 15 amino acids. Trimming took 3 bases from V and 0 from J, leaving 12 bases between them. CDR1 is LNHNV, CDR2 YYDKDF, per germline (reference sequence). CDR3 DNA sequence: TGTGCCACCAGCAGGACAGGTTCCGGCTCCTACGAGCAGTACTTC. As protein: CATSRTGSGSYEQYF.

The chain has TRBV10-2 and TRBJ1-1; D perhaps matches TRBD1 (5 bases). The CDR3 loop spans 14 amino acids. Trimming stripped 3 bases from V and 4 bases from J, with 12 bases between. The V gene's germline CDR1 is WSHSY and CDR2 SAAADI. CDR3 coding DNA: TGCGCCAGCAGTGAAGTAGGGGCGAGCACTGAAGCTTTCTTT. Amino acids: CASSEVGASTEAFF.

This chain connects TRBV12-3 or TRBV12-4 to TRBJ1-1; 7 nucleotides align to TRBD1. CDR3 length: 13 amino acids. Germline trimming cut 7 bases from V and 0 bases from J; bases unmatched to any gene: 2. The DNA of the CDR3 is TGTGCCAGCATCGACAGGGTGAACACTGAAGCTTTCTTT. This gives the protein CASIDRVNTEAFF.

This chain joins TRBV3-1 (or the pseudogene TRBV3-2) and TRBJ2-3; tentatively, D is TRBD2 (5 bases). This CDR3 has 15 amino acids. Germline lookup yields CDR1 LGHDT and CDR2 YNNKEL (reference sequence). Trimming left V 4 bases short and J 3 bases short, with 14 bases between. The CDR3 loop is CASSPRVVATDTQYF. DNA of the CDR3: TGTGCCAGCAGCCCCCGGGTTGTAGCGACAGATACGCAGTATTTT.

V is TRBV5-1 and J is TRBJ1-5, with D tentatively TRBD1 (6 bases). With 2 bases removed from V and 7 bases from J, the gap between germline ends came to 13 bases. Germline V gene data show CDR1 as SGHRS and CDR2 as YFSETQ. This CDR3 comprises 14 residues. The CDR3 loop is CASSFKGGGQPQHF. The CDR3, as DNA: TGCGCCAGCAGCTTCAAAGGGGGTGGGCAGCCCCAGCATTTT.

The V and J genes are TRBV3-1 (or the pseudogene TRBV3-2) and TRBJ1-2; D uncertain. There are 13 residues in the CDR3. Deletions cut 0 bases from V and 4 bases from J, with 6 bases between. The germline V gene encodes CDR1 LGHDT and CDR2 YNNKEL (reference sequence). Here the CDR3 reads CASSQESSYGYTF. The CDR3 DNA reads TGTGCCAGCAGCCAAGAGTCAAGCTATGGCTACACCTTC.

The chain has TRBV24-1 and TRBJ2-3; tentative D call: TRBD1 (5 bases). The CDR3 sequence is 15 residues long. Looked up from germline, CDR1 is KGHDR and CDR2 is SFDVKD. Trimming took off 1 base at V and 6 bases at J, with 13 bases between the two ends. The CDR3 spells CATSDLRSWGDTQYF. Here the CDR3 DNA reads TGTGCCACCAGTGATTTACGCTCTTGGGGCGATACGCAGTATTTT.

This chain links TRBV10-2 with TRBJ1-3, with 9 bases lining up with TRBD1. Germline loops: CDR1 WSHSY, CDR2 SAAADI. This CDR3 has 14 residues. V trimming: 2 bases; J trimming: 4 bases; junction bases outside the gene matches: 0. Written as DNA, the CDR3 is TGCGCCAGCAGTGAGGACAGGGGGGGAAACACCATATATTTT. Its translation is CASSEDRGGNTIYF.

V usage is TRBV15 and J usage is TRBJ2-5, with D maybe TRBD1 (6 bases). V was clipped by 4 bases and J by 1 base, with 10 bases between them. CDR3 length equals 14 residues. Germline lookup yields CDR1 LNHNV and CDR2 YYDKDF (reference sequence). CDR3 coding DNA: TGTGCCACCAGCATCGGACAGACCCAAGAGACCCAGTACTTC. Its protein product is CATSIGQTQETQYF.

This clone showed up just once. The rearrangement uses TRBV15 and TRBJ1-5; TRBD1 matches 7 bases. With V trimmed by 0 bases and J by 0 bases, 8 bases remained unmatched. This CDR3 contains 18 residues. Germline V gene sequence: CDR1 LNHNV, CDR2 YYDKDF (reference sequence). DNA of the CDR3: TGTGCCACCAGCAGAGATTCCAGGGGGTCTTATAGCAATCAGCCCCAGCATTTT. This codes for CATSRDSRGSYSNQPQHF. Filled out from reference TRBV15 and TRBJ1-5, the complete variable domain reads DAMVIQNPRYQVTQFGKPVTLSCSQTLNHNVMYWYQQKSSQAPKLLFHYYDKDFNNEADTPDNFQSRRPNTSFCFLDIRSPGLGDTAMYLCATSRDSRGSYSNQPQHFGDGTRLSIL.

The chain joins TRBV9 to TRBJ2-3; possible D gene TRBD2, 7 bases. The CDR3 sequence is 17 residues long. Looked up from germline, CDR1 is SGDLS and CDR2 is YYNGEE. V lost 2 bases and J 3 bases, leaving 19 bases between the germline ends. CDR3 residues: CASSVLGGGGGTDTQYF. In DNA, the CDR3 is TGTGCCAGCAGCGTGCTTGGCGGGGGAGGGGGTACAGATACGCAGTATTTT.

V gene TRBV5-6 combines with J gene TRBJ2-7, with 12 bases lining up with TRBD1. CDR3 size: 16 residues. Germline CDR1 reads SGHDT; CDR2 reads YYEEEE. J lost 3 bases, V lost 0 bases, and 4 bases had no gene match. The CDR3 DNA reads as TGTGCCAGCAGCTTGGTGGGACAGGGGGCGAACTACGAGCAGTACTTC. It yields the protein CASSLVGQGANYEQYF.

The chain is built from TRBV14 and TRBJ2-7; possible D gene TRBD2, 7 bases. CDR1 and CDR2 from the germline V gene are SGHDN and FVKESK. With 6 bases removed from V and 1 base from J, the gap between germline ends came to 19 bases. The CDR3 sequence is 16 residues long. CDR3 in amino acids: CASRPGPGRGSYEQYF. The CDR3, as DNA: TGTGCCAGCAGACCAGGCCCGGGGAGGGGGTCCTACGAGCAGTACTTC. The variable domain in full, with the rest retrieved from reference TRBV14 and TRBJ2-7, is EAGVTQFPSHSVIEKGQTVTLRCDPISGHDNLYWYRRVMGKEIKFLLHFVKESKQDESGMPNNRFLAERTGGTYSTLKVQPAELEDSGVYFCASRPGPGRGSYEQYFGPGTRLTVT.